These 14 T cell receptor beta chains share one sample of origin, sequenced in a study of a mutant IDH1 vaccine in newly diagnosed glioma. Documented time point: baseline, week 1 (first vaccination visit). Treatment here: pre-vaccination baseline after standard-of-care therapy. TCRdb's table, derived via immunoSEQ multiplex PCR, lists solely in-frame clones and lacks some. Seen here are 60,000 to 75,000 clones, roughly 78% observed once, and the top ten hold more than 8%. The sample was PBMCs, taken from a glioma patient treated with radiotherapy, temozolomide or both. The receptors originated from a man aged 50-59 years with glioma.

The rearrangement joins TRBV30 to TRBJ1-2; 12 nucleotides match TRBD1. J lost 7 bases, V lost 1 base, and 1 base had no gene match. This CDR3 is 13 amino acids long. The germline gives CDR1 GTSNPN, CDR2 SVGIG (reference sequence). The CDR3 bases are TGTGCCTGGAGTGGGGACAGGGGGCCTGGCTACACCTTC. Translating gives CAWSGDRGPGYTF. Combining the CDR3 with reference TRBV30 and TRBJ1-2 gives the whole variable domain SQTIHQWPATLVQPVGSPLSLECTVEGTSNPNLYWYRQAAGRGLQLLFYSVGIGQISSEVPQNLSASRPQDRQFILSSKKLLLSDSGFYLCAWSGDRGPGYTFGSGTRLTVV.

This chain joins TRBV7-2 and TRBJ2-7, with D hard to call. This CDR3 spans 14 amino acids. With 5 bases removed from V and 1 base from J, the gap between germline ends came to 12 bases. Germline V gene data show CDR1 as SGHTA and CDR2 as FQGNSA. CDR3 DNA sequence: TGTGCCAGCAGCCTAGAGGCGGCTTCCTACGAGCAGTACTTC. Translated, it gives CASSLEAASYEQYF.

The chain employs TRBV7-2 and TRBJ2-7; D not resolved. Germline CDR1 and CDR2: SGHTA and FQGNSA. Trimming shortened V by 6 bases and J by 2 bases, and 11 bases separated the two germline ends. The CDR3 is 13 residues long. The CDR3 reads CASRAGAPYEQYF. CDR3 coding DNA: TGTGCCAGCAGGGCAGGAGCCCCCTACGAGCAGTACTTC.

The chain couples TRBV2 to TRBJ2-7; D might be TRBD1 or TRBD2, each matching 6 bases. The CDR3 runs 14 residues. Per germline, CDR1 SNHLY and CDR2 FYNNEI. V was clipped by 5 bases and J by 9 bases, with 20 bases between them. CDR3 protein: CASSNYGGRGGQYF. CDR3 sequence (DNA): TGTGCCAGCAGTAACTACGGAGGCAGGGGAGGGCAGTACTTC.

This clone was counted a single time. In DNA form, the CDR3 reads TGTGCCAGCAGTGAAAGGGGTCACTATGGCTACACCTTC. This translates into CASSERGHYGYTF. V is TRBV25-1 and J is TRBJ1-2; perhaps TRBD1 as D (5 bases). This CDR3 has 13 amino acids. With 2 bases removed from V and 3 bases from J, the gap between germline ends came to 7 bases. CDR1 is MGHDK, CDR2 SYGVNS, per germline.

V usage is TRBV4-2 and J usage is TRBJ2-1, with D maybe TRBD2 (6 bases). CDR3 length equals 14 residues. Trimming shortened V by 7 bases and J by 3 bases, and 13 bases separated the two germline ends. Germline V CDR1 and CDR2: LGHNA, YNFKEQ. CDR3 in DNA: TGTGCCAGCACCTCAGGGAGGCTCTACAATGAGCAGTTCTTC. Translation gives CASTSGRLYNEQFF.

This chain connects TRBV14 to TRBJ2-7; TRBD1 matches 8 bases. Germline V gene sequence: CDR1 SGHDN, CDR2 FVKESK. V lost 1 base to trimming and J lost 5 bases; unmatched junction nucleotides: 7. The CDR3 loop spans 15 amino acids. DNA for the CDR3: TGTGCCAGCAGCCAAGCCACGGACAGGGCCCACGAGCAGTACTTC. It specifies CASSQATDRAHEQYF.

This chain joins TRBV6-1 and TRBJ1-5; D not resolved. Germline V CDR1 and CDR2: MNHNS, SASEGT. The CDR3 has 17 amino acids. Trimming shortened V by 2 bases and J by 5 bases, and 19 bases separated the two germline ends. CDR3 sequence: CASSEPPGSLKYQPQHF. The CDR3 DNA is TGTGCCAGCAGTGAACCCCCCGGGAGCCTCAAATATCAGCCCCAGCATTTT.

CDR3 in amino acids: CASSPSGDPGNEQYF. The CDR3 bases are TGTGCCAGCAGCCCTAGCGGGGACCCGGGAAACGAGCAGTACTTC. J is TRBJ2-7 and V is TRBV7-9; 9 bases map to TRBD2. The junction had 10 bases not matched to a gene; V was cut back by 5 bases and J by 5 bases. The CDR3 runs 15 residues. Germline V CDR1 and CDR2: SEHNR, FQNEAQ (reference sequence).

The V call is TRBV2, the J call TRBJ2-7, with D hard to call. Germline assignment: CDR1 SNHLY and CDR2 FYNNEI. The CDR3 totals 13 residues. V was trimmed by 4 bases and J by 5 bases, leaving 12 bases between them. The CDR3 sequence: CASSGDWGNEQYF. The CDR3, as DNA: TGTGCCAGCAGTGGTGATTGGGGAAACGAGCAGTACTTC.

Note on this clone: The junction shows a germline mismatch at one end, possibly a read error. The chain employs TRBV6-6 and TRBJ2-7, with D maybe TRBD1 (5 bases). This CDR3 contains 12 residues. Germline CDR1 and CDR2: MNHNY and SVGAGI (reference sequence). The CDR3 nucleotides are TGTGCCAGCATGGGGCCGGCGGACGAGCAGTGCTTC. Its translation is CASMGPADEQCF.

The DNA for the CDR3 is TGTGCCAGCAGCCTATCCGGTGGATACAATGAGCAGTTCTTC. It encodes CASSLSGGYNEQFF. This sequence joins TRBV21-1 and TRBJ2-1. TRBV21-1 is a pseudogene. This CDR3 spans 14 amino acids.

The chain links TRBV10-2 to TRBJ1-6, with 9 nucleotides matching TRBD1. J lost 7 bases, V lost 8 bases, and 3 bases had no gene match. Germline-derived CDR1 and CDR2 are WSHSY and SAAADI. CDR3 size: 13 residues. The CDR3 sequence is CASGGTGNSPLHF. CDR3 DNA: TGCGCCAGCGGTGGGACAGGGAATTCACCCCTCCACTTT.

The chain recombines TRBV30 with TRBJ1-1; perhaps TRBD1 as D (5 bases). The germline V and J ends were trimmed by 3 bases and 5 bases, with 16 bases remaining between them. CDR3 size: 14 residues. Germline CDR1 and CDR2: GTSNPN and SVGIG (reference sequence). The CDR3 is CAWRFGGRATEAFF. DNA for the CDR3: TGTGCCTGGAGGTTCGGTGGCAGGGCGACTGAAGCTTTCTTT.